This is a list of T cell receptor beta chains from one sample in a study of PD-1 blockade in classical Hodgkin lymphoma. Using immunoSEQ multiplex PCR, the repertoire was profiled, and TCRdb retains in-frame clones only, with some absent. Among tens of thousands of clones listed, 55% to 75% were seen once. Here the sequenced sample was peripheral blood mononuclear cells (PBMCs), taken at baseline. Receptor source: a human donor with classical Hodgkin lymphoma. Both conserved end residues are part of each CDR3. Each record gives: clone size, J gene, V gene, D gene, CDR3 DNA, CDR3 protein. The D gene is left open where the match is weak. Clone size is stated in some rows and not others, as once, few, many or a class when expanded.

abundance: -; j_gene: TRBJ1-2; v_gene: TRBV28; d_gene: -; CDR3nt: TGTGCCAGCAGTTTAAGGCCCCGGACAGTTGATGGCTACACCTTC; CDR3aa: CASSLRPRTVDGYTF
abundance: -; j_gene: TRBJ2-7; v_gene: TRBV13; d_gene: -; CDR3nt: TGTGCCAGCAGCTTGAGCCGTAGTGACGAGCAGTACTTC; CDR3aa: CASSLSRSDEQYF
abundance: once; j_gene: TRBJ1-3; v_gene: TRBV5-1; d_gene: -; CDR3nt: TGCGCCAGCAGCCTGGGTGAATTCTCTGGAAACACCATATATTTT; CDR3aa: CASSLGEFSGNTIYF
abundance: -; j_gene: TRBJ2-1; v_gene: TRBV5-5; d_gene: -; CDR3nt: TGTGCCAGCAGCTTCGGGACGCCGAATGAGCAGTTCTTC; CDR3aa: CASSFGTPNEQFF
abundance: -; j_gene: TRBJ1-2; v_gene: TRBV6-5; d_gene: TRBD1; CDR3nt: TGTGCCAGCAGTTATTCCGGGACAGGGGACTATGGCTACACCTTC; CDR3aa: CASSYSGTGDYGYTF
abundance: few; j_gene: TRBJ1-3; v_gene: TRBV9; d_gene: -; CDR3nt: TGTGCCAGCAGCGTAGGAAGGGGTGGACAGGGAAACACCATATATTTT; CDR3aa: CASSVGRGGQGNTIYF
abundance: -; j_gene: TRBJ2-7; v_gene: TRBV27; d_gene: TRBD1; CDR3nt: TGTGCCAGCGGACAGGGTGACGAGCAGTACTTC; CDR3aa: CASGQGDEQYF
abundance: few; j_gene: TRBJ1-1; v_gene: TRBV5-6; d_gene: -; CDR3nt: TGTGCCAGCAGCTGGCCTAGTGGGGCTGAAGCTTTCTTT; CDR3aa: CASSWPSGAEAFF
abundance: -; j_gene: TRBJ2-5; v_gene: TRBV30; d_gene: -; CDR3nt: TGTGCCTGGAGTCCCGGACACCAAGAGACCCAGTACTTC; CDR3aa: CAWSPGHQETQYF
abundance: -; j_gene: TRBJ2-7; v_gene: TRBV7-3; d_gene: TRBD2; CDR3nt: TGTGCCAGCAGCGTGACCGGCGGGGGGTACTACGAGCAGTACTTC; CDR3aa: CASSVTGGGYYEQYF
abundance: -; j_gene: TRBJ1-6; v_gene: TRBV30; d_gene: -; CDR3nt: TGTGCCTGGAGGCTGCAGGGCTACGGTTCACCCCTCCACTTT; CDR3aa: CAWRLQGYGSPLHF
abundance: -; j_gene: TRBJ2-5; v_gene: TRBV7-6; d_gene: TRBD1; CDR3nt: TGTGCCAGCAGCTCTATCCGGGACAGGGGAGGGGAGACCCAGTACTTC; CDR3aa: CASSSIRDRGGETQYF
abundance: -; j_gene: TRBJ2-3; v_gene: TRBV27; d_gene: TRBD1; CDR3nt: TGTGCCAGCACCCCCGGGACAGGGGACACAGATACGCAGTATTTT; CDR3aa: CASTPGTGDTDTQYF
abundance: -; j_gene: TRBJ1-1; v_gene: TRBV5-8; d_gene: TRBD1; CDR3nt: TGTGCCAGCAGCATATACAGGGGCGTAACGAACACTGAAGCTTTCTTT; CDR3aa: CASSIYRGVTNTEAFF
abundance: -; j_gene: TRBJ1-1; v_gene: TRBV9; d_gene: -; CDR3nt: TGTGCCAGCAGCGTAGACGTTGGGGGAGGCACTGAAGCTTTCTTT; CDR3aa: CASSVDVGGGTEAFF
abundance: -; j_gene: TRBJ1-1; v_gene: TRBV7-9; d_gene: -; CDR3nt: TGTGCCAGCAGCTTTGCTGGAGAAGGTCTAAAAGCTTTCTTT; CDR3aa: CASSFAGEGLKAFF
abundance: -; j_gene: TRBJ2-1; v_gene: TRBV2; d_gene: TRBD1; CDR3nt: TGTGCCAGCAGTGATCTCCCCACGACAGGGATGAATGAGCAGTTCTTC; CDR3aa: CASSDLPTTGMNEQFF
abundance: -; j_gene: TRBJ1-2; v_gene: TRBV15; d_gene: -; CDR3nt: TGTGCCACCAGCAGCCCCTCAAGTCCCTATGGCTACACCTTC; CDR3aa: CATSSPSSPYGYTF
abundance: -; j_gene: TRBJ2-7; v_gene: TRBV7-8; d_gene: TRBD1; CDR3nt: TGTGCCAGCAGCTTAAGGAACAGGGGTGGCGGCGAGCAGTACTTC; CDR3aa: CASSLRNRGGGEQYF
abundance: -; j_gene: TRBJ1-5; v_gene: TRBV7-6; d_gene: -; CDR3nt: TGTGCCAGCAGCTCAACAGGGTTTGATCAGCCCCAGCATTTT; CDR3aa: CASSSTGFDQPQHF